The 18 T cell receptor beta chains reported below all come from one sample, sequenced in a study of cytomegalovirus exposure and HLA in healthy donors. A multiplex PCR was run with 60 Vbeta primers and 13 Jbeta primers. Method: immunoSEQ multiplex PCR; TCRdb's copy keeps in-frame clones and lacks some. The table has 110,000 to 150,000 clones, 80% to 85% seen once. The sequencing input was PBMCs. All receptors derive from a female donor in good health and CMV-seronegative.

In nucleotides, the CDR3 is TGTGCTAGTGGTTTAGAGTTGAACACTGAAGCTTTCTTT. It encodes CASGLELNTEAFF. The chain links TRBV12-5 to TRBJ1-1; D is uncertain. CDR1 and CDR2 (germline): LGHNT, FRNRAP. The V end lost 3 bases, the J end lost 0 bases, and 5 bases lay between the germline ends. The CDR3 runs 13 residues.

This chain connects TRBV7-9 to TRBJ2-5; TRBD2 agrees at 8 bases. The CDR3 spans 14 residues. The trim removed 5 bases at V and 3 bases at J, leaving 5 bases unmatched. Germline CDR1 and CDR2: SEHNR and FQNEAQ (reference sequence). The CDR3 bases are TGTGCCAGCAGCCCGCGGGGGGACAAAGAGACCCAGTACTTC. This encodes CASSPRGDKETQYF.

The V gene is TRBV9, the J gene TRBJ2-1; D is possibly TRBD1 (6 bases). Trimming left V 1 base short and J 8 bases short, with 10 bases between. The CDR3 totals 13 residues. The germline V gene encodes CDR1 SGDLS and CDR2 YYNGEE. This CDR3 reads CASSVMGADEQFF. The CDR3 bases are TGTGCCAGCAGCGTAATGGGGGCAGATGAGCAGTTCTTC.

This chain uses TRBV7-9 with TRBJ2-2; 8 positions match TRBD1. The CDR3 extends over 14 amino acids. Germline CDR1 and CDR2: SEHNR and FQNEAQ (reference sequence). Trimming cost V 5 bases and J 9 bases; bases outside gene matches: 8. The CDR3 reads CASSLGQGIRELFF. The DNA for the CDR3 is TGTGCCAGCAGCCTTGGACAGGGTATCCGGGAGCTGTTTTTT.

The V gene is TRBV27, the J gene TRBJ2-7; 11 nucleotides match TRBD2. The CDR3 consists of 17 residues. CDR1 and CDR2 (germline): MNHEY, SMNVEV (reference sequence). V was pared by 4 bases and J by 5 bases, with 13 bases of the junction left unmatched. CDR3 amino acids: CASSSPSTSGSAHEQYF. The CDR3 bases are TGTGCCAGCAGTTCCCCGTCTACTAGCGGGAGTGCCCACGAGCAGTACTTC.

This chain joins TRBV6-1 and TRBJ1-5, with 10 bases that match TRBD1. The CDR3 contains 15 residues. From germline, CDR1 is MNHNS and CDR2 SASEGT. V lost 7 bases to trimming and J lost 4 bases; unmatched junction nucleotides: 7. The CDR3 here is CASKPGQGHNQPQHF. The CDR3 DNA reads as TGTGCCAGCAAGCCGGGACAGGGGCATAATCAGCCCCAGCATTTT.

In DNA, the CDR3 is TGTGCCAGCACCCCAGACACGAACACCGGGGAGCTGTTTTTT. Its protein product is CASTPDTNTGELFF. The chain recombines TRBV2 with TRBJ2-2; D remains ambiguous. This CDR3 contains 14 residues. CDR1 SNHLY and CDR2 FYNNEI come from the germline V gene. V gave up 7 bases and J gave up 0 bases, with 9 bases separating them.

Details on this clone: Other DNA sequences in the sample encode the same CDR3. The DNA for the CDR3 is TGCGCCAGCAGACAGGGCCCCAATCAGCCCCAGCATTTT. It translates to CASRQGPNQPQHF. The gene calls are TRBV5-1 and TRBJ1-5; possibly TRBD1 for D (6 bases). V gave up 5 bases and J gave up 3 bases, with 9 bases separating them. The CDR3 runs to 13 residues. The germline V gene encodes CDR1 SGHRS and CDR2 YFSETQ.

The genes are TRBV9 and TRBJ2-2; TRBD2 matches at 15 bases. Trimming cost V 0 bases and J 5 bases; bases outside gene matches: 8. The CDR3 length is 19 residues. Germline V gives CDR1 SGDLS, CDR2 YYNGEE. CDR3 sequence reads: CASSVETRTSGRVTGELFF. The CDR3 DNA reads as TGTGCCAGCAGCGTAGAAACCCGGACTAGCGGGAGGGTTACCGGGGAGCTGTTTTTT.

The chain employs TRBV25-1 and TRBJ1-1, with no clear D. Deletions cut 3 bases from V and 3 bases from J, with 14 bases between. Germline lookup yields CDR1 MGHDK and CDR2 SYGVNS. The CDR3 is 15 residues long. CDR3 sequence reads: CASSDPRGKYTEAFF. CDR3 DNA sequence: TGTGCCAGCAGTGACCCAAGAGGGAAGTACACTGAAGCTTTCTTT.

This clone was recorded once. V and J are TRBV30 and TRBJ1-5; D is unclear. The V gene lost 1 base and the J gene lost 0 bases, with 10 bases spanning the gap. This CDR3 is 15 amino acids long. CDR1 GTSNPN and CDR2 SVGIG come from the germline V gene (reference sequence). The CDR3 sequence is CAWSGPSYSNQPQHF. DNA of the CDR3: TGTGCCTGGAGTGGCCCCAGTTATAGCAATCAGCCCCAGCATTTT.

The CDR3 reads CASSYRVVNEKLFF. In nucleotides, the CDR3 is TGTGCCAGCAGTTACAGGGTCGTAAATGAAAAACTGTTTTTT. This chain uses TRBV28 with TRBJ1-4; D may be TRBD1 (6 bases). The germline gives CDR1 MDHEN, CDR2 SYDVKM. The CDR3 is 14 residues long. V gave up 4 bases and J gave up 5 bases, with 11 bases separating them.

This chain uses TRBV5-1 with TRBJ2-3, with D possibly matching TRBD2 (5 bases). Trimming stripped 5 bases from V and 5 bases from J, with 15 bases between. This CDR3 is built from 14 residues. Germline CDR1 SGHRS, CDR2 YFSETQ. CDR3 in DNA: TGCGCCAGCAGTTGGAGCGGTGACGGAGATACGCAGTATTTT. This encodes CASSWSGDGDTQYF.

The rearrangement joins TRBV30 to TRBJ2-1, with D perhaps matching TRBD2 (7 bases). CDR1 and CDR2 (germline): GTSNPN, SVGIG (reference sequence). The CDR3 has 15 amino acids. Trimming took 2 bases from V and 8 from J, leaving 19 bases between them. The CDR3 spells CAWSRGAMRNDEQFF. The CDR3 DNA follows: TGTGCCTGGAGTCGGGGGGCTATGCGTAACGATGAGCAGTTCTTC. Combining the CDR3 with reference TRBV30 and TRBJ2-1 gives the whole variable domain SQTIHQWPATLVQPVGSPLSLECTVEGTSNPNLYWYRQAAGRGLQLLFYSVGIGQISSEVPQNLSASRPQDRQFILSSKKLLLSDSGFYLCAWSRGAMRNDEQFFGPGTRLTVL.

This sequence joins TRBV14 and TRBJ1-1; no clear D gene. V lost 4 bases and J 4 bases, leaving 10 bases between the germline ends. This CDR3 has 13 amino acids. From germline, CDR1 is SGHDN and CDR2 FVKESK. This CDR3 reads CASSLAQSTEAFF. CDR3 DNA: TGTGCCAGCAGCCTCGCACAGAGCACTGAAGCTTTCTTT. Filled out from reference TRBV14 and TRBJ1-1, the complete variable domain reads EAGVTQFPSHSVIEKGQTVTLRCDPISGHDNLYWYRRVMGKEIKFLLHFVKESKQDESGMPNNRFLAERTGGTYSTLKVQPAELEDSGVYFCASSLAQSTEAFFGQGTRLTVV.

This clone was picked up a small number of times. The V and J genes are TRBV5-4 and TRBJ1-3; TRBD1 matches 11 bases. The CDR3 loop spans 20 amino acids. Germline-derived CDR1 and CDR2 are SGHNT and YYREEE (reference sequence). After removal of 4 bases from V and 0 bases from J, the junction contained 15 bases not matched to a gene. The CDR3 protein is CASSATGTGGDPSSGNTIYF. In DNA form, the CDR3 reads TGTGCCAGCAGCGCAACCGGGACAGGGGGAGACCCGAGCTCTGGAAACACCATATATTTT.

The chain recombines TRBV7-6 with TRBJ1-2; D possibly corresponds to TRBD1 (5 bases). The CDR3 spans 15 residues. V lost 1 base, J lost 2 bases, and 11 bases lay in between. Per the germline V gene, CDR1 is SGHVS and CDR2 is FNYEAQ. This chain's CDR3 is CASSLEAGPNYGYTF. The DNA of the CDR3 is TGTGCCAGCAGCTTAGAGGCAGGGCCCAACTATGGCTACACCTTC. Full variable domain (outside the CDR3, taken from reference TRBV7-6 and TRBJ1-2): GAGVSQSPRYKVTKRGQDVALRCDPISGHVSLYWYRQALGQGPEFLTYFNYEAQQDKSGLPNDRFSAERPEGSISTLTIQRTEQRDSAMYRCASSLEAGPNYGYTFGSGTRLTVV.

The V and J genes are TRBV6-6 and TRBJ2-1, with TRBD2 matching over 9 bases. V trimming: 5 bases; J trimming: 6 bases; junction bases outside the gene matches: 8. This CDR3 has 15 residues. Germline loops: CDR1 MNHNY, CDR2 SVGAGI (reference sequence). In DNA form, the CDR3 reads TGTGCCAGCAGTCGGCCGGGACTAGCTTTCAATGAGCAGTTCTTC. Residues: CASSRPGLAFNEQFF.